This is a list of T cell receptor beta chains from one sample in a study of T-cell reconstitution after alpha-beta-depleted transplantation in children. TCRdb re-derived calls from the PCR reads in MiXCR, one entry per CDR3 protein. Here the sample spans over 100,000 distinct CDR3 sequences, over 6% being singletons. The sequences come from PBMCs, collected before TCRalphabeta/CD19-depleted stem cell transplant. The receptors here all came from a boy between 2 and 10 years old with acute lymphoblastic leukemia, due to receive a stem cell transplant. CDR3s include the opening cysteine and the closing phenylalanine or tryptophan. A D gene is named only where the DNA matches it firmly. Only part of the rows carry a size: once, few, many, or a class if the clone is expanded.

cdr3_length	clone_size	v_call	j_call	d_call	cdr3_nt	cdr3_aa
13	few	TRBV7-9	TRBJ1-6	NA	TGTGCCAGCAGCTTTCCCCATAATTCACCCCTCCACTTT	CASSFPHNSPLHF
15	many	TRBV6-4	TRBJ2-1	TRBD2	TGTGCCAGCAGTGACTCGGCGGGGGGGTCCAATGAGCAGTTCTTC	CASSDSAGGSNEQFF
14	many	TRBV7-6	TRBJ2-1	TRBD2	TGTGCCAGTGGGGCGGGGGGGCGGTACAATGAGCAGTTCTTC	CASGAGGRYNEQFF
15	NA	TRBV7-2	TRBJ2-1	TRBD1	TGTGCCAGCAGCTTACAGGGACAGGGGGTCTATGAGCAGTTCTTC	CASSLQGQGVYEQFF
15	many	TRBV6-5	TRBJ1-5	NA	TGTGCCAGCAGTTCATCGACAGGCCGCAATCAGCCCCAGCATTTT	CASSSSTGRNQPQHF
15	many	TRBV5-1	TRBJ2-2	TRBD1	TGCGCCAGCAGCTCCCGACAGGGAAACACCGGGGAGCTGTTTTTT	CASSSRQGNTGELFF
17	many	TRBV5-1	TRBJ2-3	TRBD2	TGCGCCAGCAGCTTGGCCGCGGGGGGTGCCGGCACAGATACGCAGTATTTT	CASSLAAGGAGTDTQYF
12	many	TRBV20-1	TRBJ2-1	NA	TGCAGTGCCATGGTTGTATACAATGAGCAGTTCTTC	CSAMVVYNEQFF
16	NA	TRBV10-3	TRBJ2-3	TRBD1	TGTGCCATCGGAGACTGGGGGCAGGGGGCAGAGGATACGCAGTATTTT	CAIGDWGQGAEDTQYF
15	many	TRBV28	TRBJ1-1	NA	TGTGCCAGCAGTTTTAGGGACAAGCTGAACACTGAAGCTTTCTTT	CASSFRDKLNTEAFF
11	many	TRBV6-1	TRBJ2-5	NA	TGTGCCAGCAAAGGTCGAGAGACCCAGTACTTC	CASKGRETQYF
12	many	TRBV29-1	TRBJ2-7	NA	TGCAGCGTCACGACTAGTACCTACGAGCAGTACTTC	CSVTTSTYEQYF
16	many	TRBV7-8	TRBJ2-7	TRBD2	TGTGCCAGCAGCTTAGGAAGGCTAGCGGGGGTTTACGAGCAGTACTTC	CASSLGRLAGVYEQYF
18	many	TRBV20-1	TRBJ2-2	TRBD1	TGCAGTGCTAGAGATCCTCAGTTCCGGGACAGCCACACCGGGGAGCTGTTTTTT	CSARDPQFRDSHTGELFF
13	NA	TRBV7-8	TRBJ1-2	NA	TGTGCCAGCAGTTTCAGGACAGACTATGGCTACACCTTC	CASSFRTDYGYTF
15	many	TRBV9	TRBJ1-5	NA	TGTGCCAGCAGCGTAGCGGGGGGCTACAATCAGCCCCAGCATTTT	CASSVAGGYNQPQHF
15	NA	TRBV4-2	TRBJ2-1	TRBD2	TGTGCCAGCAGCCAAGAACTAGCGGGGTGTAATGAGCAGTTCTTC	CASSQELAGCNEQFF
14	many	TRBV6-2/TRBV6-3	TRBJ2-7	NA	TGTGCCAGCAGTTACGCTGGGGGTTCCTACGAGCAGTACTTC	CASSYAGGSYEQYF
13	many	TRBV12-3/TRBV12-4	TRBJ1-1	NA	TGTGCCAGCAGTTTAGAGGGGCCAGGGTCCGCTTTCTTT	CASSLEGPGSAFF
14	NA	TRBV5-1	TRBJ2-5	NA	TGCGCCAGCAGCTTGCAGGGTCTCCAAGAGACCCAGTACTTC	CASSLQGLQETQYF
15	many	TRBV2	TRBJ2-2	NA	TGTGCCAGCAGCCCAAGGACAGATCGCACCGGGGAGCTGTTTTTT	CASSPRTDRTGELFF
16	many	TRBV7-9	TRBJ2-7	TRBD1	TGTGCCAGCAGCTTAAGAGTCCGAACAGGGGCCTACGAGCAGTACTTC	CASSLRVRTGAYEQYF
16	few	TRBV20-1	TRBJ2-7	NA	TGCAGTGCTCCCCTGGGGGGACAAGGCGAACTCTACGAGCAGTACTTC	CSAPLGGQGELYEQYF
14	many	TRBV28	TRBJ2-7	NA	TGTGCCAGCAGTCCCCCCCCAGGGCCCTACGAGCAGTACTTC	CASSPPPGPYEQYF
16	few	TRBV4-1	TRBJ2-3	TRBD2	TGCGCCAGCAGCCAGCGACTAGCAAGTTATAAAGATACGCAGTATTTT	CASSQRLASYKDTQYF
17	few	TRBV7-2	TRBJ2-3	TRBD2	TGTGCCAGCAGCCAACAGACTAGCGGGGGGGCGGCAGATACGCAGTATTTT	CASSQQTSGGAADTQYF
14	few	TRBV12-3/TRBV12-4	TRBJ2-7	NA	TGTGCCAGCAGCCTACCAGGGGCGATTTACGAGCAGTACTTC	CASSLPGAIYEQYF